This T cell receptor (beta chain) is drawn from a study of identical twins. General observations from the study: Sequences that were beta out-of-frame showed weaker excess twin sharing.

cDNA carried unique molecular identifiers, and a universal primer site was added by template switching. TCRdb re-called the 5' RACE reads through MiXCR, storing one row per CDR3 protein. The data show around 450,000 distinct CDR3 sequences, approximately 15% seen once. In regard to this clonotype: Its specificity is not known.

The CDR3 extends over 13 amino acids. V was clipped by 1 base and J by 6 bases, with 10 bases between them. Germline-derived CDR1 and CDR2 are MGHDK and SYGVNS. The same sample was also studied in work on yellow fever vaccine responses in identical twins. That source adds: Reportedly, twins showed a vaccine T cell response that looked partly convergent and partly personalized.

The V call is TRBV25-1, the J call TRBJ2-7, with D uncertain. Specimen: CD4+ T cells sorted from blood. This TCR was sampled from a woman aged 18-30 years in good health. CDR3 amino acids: CASSESAKIEQYF. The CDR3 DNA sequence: TGTGCCAGCAGTGAATCGGCGAAGATCGAGCAGTACTTC.